Shown below are 14 T cell receptor beta chains from a single sample sequenced in a study of blood T cell repertoires in COVID-19. Clones were read by immunoSEQ multiplex PCR, and TCRdb kept only the in-frame ones, dropping some. The data show about 74,000 clones, around 86% seen once. Sequencing was done on a sample of peripheral blood. These receptors originate from a woman older than 75 with active or convalescent COVID-19.

V gene TRBV19 combines with J gene TRBJ1-1, with D perhaps matching TRBD1 (6 bases). CDR3 length: 15 residues. The germline V gene encodes CDR1 LNHDA and CDR2 SQIVND (reference sequence). Trimming removed 6 bases from V and 3 bases from J, with 17 bases in between. The CDR3 loop is CASRLGRGQDTEAFF. CDR3 nucleotide sequence: TGTGCCAGTAGGCTAGGGCGGGGGCAGGACACTGAAGCTTTCTTT.

This chain joins TRBV7-8 and TRBJ1-3; D ambiguous. Germline CDR1 is SGHVS and CDR2 is FQNEAQ. Trimming shortened V by 1 base and J by 3 bases, and 13 bases separated the two germline ends. This CDR3 comprises 16 residues. The chain's CDR3 is CASSLGEGRLGNTIYF. The CDR3 nucleotides are TGTGCCAGCAGCTTAGGGGAGGGAAGGCTTGGAAACACCATATATTTT. Variable domain in full (rest from reference TRBV7-8 and TRBJ1-3): GAGVSQSPRYKVAKRGQDVALRCDPISGHVSLFWYQQALGQGPEFLTYFQNEAQLDKSGLPSDRFFAERPEGSVSTLKIQRTQQEDSAVYLCASSLGEGRLGNTIYFGEGSWLTVV.

The genes are TRBV29-1 and TRBJ2-3; no firm D call. V was cut by 4 bases and J by 0 bases, with 11 bases left in between. Germline CDR1 is SQVTM and CDR2 is ANQGSEA. The CDR3 covers 14 residues. CDR3 region: CSVVSPGSTDTQYF. The CDR3 nucleotides are TGCAGCGTTGTGTCGCCAGGAAGCACAGATACGCAGTATTTT.

As for this clone: Within the sample, other DNA sequences also encode this same CDR3. J is TRBJ2-3 and V is TRBV11-3; possibly TRBD1 for D (5 bases). Germline V lookup: CDR1 SGHNT, CDR2 YENEEA. Deletions cut 1 base from V and 3 bases from J, with 8 bases between. This CDR3 comprises 14 residues. The chain's CDR3 is CASSLGQGTDTQYF. The CDR3, as DNA: TGTGCCAGCAGCTTAGGGCAGGGAACAGATACGCAGTATTTT.

V usage is TRBV28 and J usage is TRBJ1-3, with D perhaps matching TRBD1 (6 bases). CDR1 is MDHEN and CDR2 is SYDVKM in the germline V gene. The CDR3 is 15 amino acids. Trimming removed 6 bases from V and 1 base from J, with 13 bases in between. In DNA form, the CDR3 reads TGTGCCAGCAGACCTAACAGGGCGTCTGGAAACACCATATATTTT. This translates into CASRPNRASGNTIYF.

The chain employs TRBV5-1 and TRBJ2-3, with TRBD1 as a possible D gene (6 bases). V lost 1 base to trimming and J lost 4 bases, with 10 bases between them. CDR3 length: 14 amino acids. CDR1 is SGHRS, CDR2 YFSETQ, per germline. The CDR3 loop reads CASSLFRGSDTQYF. In DNA form, the CDR3 reads TGCGCCAGCAGCTTGTTTAGGGGGTCAGATACGCAGTATTTT.

V usage is TRBV7-3 and J usage is TRBJ2-3; D is possibly TRBD1 (6 bases). The ends were cut back, 5 bases at V and 0 bases at J, with 18 bases in the middle. CDR3 length: 17 residues. CDR1 is SGHTA and CDR2 is FQGTGA in the germline V gene. The CDR3 DNA follows: TGTGCCAGCAGCCCTTCCCCAGACAGGATTAGCACAGATACGCAGTATTTT. Encoded protein: CASSPSPDRISTDTQYF.

This rearrangement joins TRBV29-1 to TRBJ2-2, with no clear D. V gave up 4 bases and J gave up 1 base, with 7 bases separating them. The CDR3 loop spans 13 amino acids. Germline-derived CDR1 and CDR2 are SQVTM and ANQGSEA. The CDR3 nucleotides are TGCAGCGTTGGAGTTCTGAACACCGGGGAGCTGTTTTTT. This sequence encodes CSVGVLNTGELFF.

The gene calls are TRBV6-1 and TRBJ2-1, with 9 nucleotides matching TRBD1. The CDR3 runs to 17 residues. With V trimmed by 3 bases and J by 13 bases, 19 bases remained unmatched. Germline V gives CDR1 MNHNS, CDR2 SASEGT. The CDR3 sequence: CASSDGPGQGPGGRQFF. CDR3 sequence (DNA): TGTGCCAGCAGTGACGGTCCGGGACAGGGTCCAGGCGGAAGACAGTTCTTC.

The chain links TRBV6-5 to TRBJ2-5; 7 bases are a match to TRBD1. J was trimmed by 9 bases and V by 6 bases; bases with no gene match: 10. The CDR3 sequence is 13 residues long. CDR1 is MNHEY, CDR2 SVGAGI, per germline. DNA for the CDR3: TGTGCCAGCAGCCCGGGACAGCCCCGGGCCCAGTACTTC. Translated: CASSPGQPRAQYF.

The rearrangement uses TRBV28 and TRBJ1-2, with 7 bases lining up with TRBD1. This CDR3 has 13 residues. With V trimmed by 3 bases and J by 5 bases, 3 bases remained unmatched. Germline V gives CDR1 MDHEN, CDR2 SYDVKM. CDR3 nucleotide sequence: TGTGCCAGCAGTTTGGGACAGACTTATGGCTACACCTTC. This encodes CASSLGQTYGYTF.

This clone was observed a few times. The rearrangement uses TRBV9 and TRBJ2-7, with 12 bases identical to TRBD2. The ends lost 0 bases at V and 2 bases at J; junction bases unmatched: 6. The CDR3 contains 17 residues. In germline, CDR1 is SGDLS, CDR2 YYNGEE. The CDR3 region is CASSVGLAGASTYEQYF. The DNA for the CDR3 is TGTGCCAGCAGCGTAGGACTAGCGGGGGCCTCAACCTACGAGCAGTACTTC.

This chain joins TRBV6-2 or TRBV6-3 and TRBJ1-5; TRBD1 matches at 7 bases. The CDR3 is 17 residues long. In germline, CDR1 is MNHEY, CDR2 SVGEGT. V shed 0 bases and J 7 bases; nucleotides not matched to a gene: 12. For the CDR3, the DNA is TGTGCCAGCAGTTACTCGATTTTTAGACAGGGAGAACAGCCCCAGCATTTT. Protein sequence: CASSYSIFRQGEQPQHF.

The chain has TRBV5-6 and TRBJ2-2; D call uncertain. The CDR3 contains 16 residues. Germline values: CDR1 SGHDT, CDR2 YYEEEE. V lost 4 bases to trimming and J lost 2 bases, with 15 bases between them. CDR3 coding DNA: TGTGCCAGCAGCAGAGAGGTTCTCGGCAACACCGGGGAGCTGTTTTTT. As protein: CASSREVLGNTGELFF.